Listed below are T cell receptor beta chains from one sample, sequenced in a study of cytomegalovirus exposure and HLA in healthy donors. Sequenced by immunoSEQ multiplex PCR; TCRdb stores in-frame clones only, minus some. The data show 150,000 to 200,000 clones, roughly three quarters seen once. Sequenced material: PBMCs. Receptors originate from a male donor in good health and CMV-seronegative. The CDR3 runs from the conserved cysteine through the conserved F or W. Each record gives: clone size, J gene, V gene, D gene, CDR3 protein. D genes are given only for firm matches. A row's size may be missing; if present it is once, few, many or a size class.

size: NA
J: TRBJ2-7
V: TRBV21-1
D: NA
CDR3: CASSKILAQPYEQYF

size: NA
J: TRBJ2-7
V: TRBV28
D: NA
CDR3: CASSSDYSYEQYF

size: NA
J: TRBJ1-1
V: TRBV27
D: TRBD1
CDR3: CASSPTLQGVVYTEAFF

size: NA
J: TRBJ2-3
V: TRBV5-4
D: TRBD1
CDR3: CASRGTETTDTQYF

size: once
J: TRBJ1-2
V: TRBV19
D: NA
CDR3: CASSPGRGQDGYTF

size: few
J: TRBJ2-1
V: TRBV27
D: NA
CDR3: CASSPGNRQFF

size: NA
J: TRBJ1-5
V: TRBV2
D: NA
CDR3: CASSEIPTAGQPQHF

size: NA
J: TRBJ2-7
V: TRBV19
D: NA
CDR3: CASSRGGYEQYF

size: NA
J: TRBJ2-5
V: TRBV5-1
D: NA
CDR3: CASSLSGVETQYF

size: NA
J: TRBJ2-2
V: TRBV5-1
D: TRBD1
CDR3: CASSPGQGVKTGELFF

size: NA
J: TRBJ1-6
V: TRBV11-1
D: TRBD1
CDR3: CASSPGDRVQSPLHF

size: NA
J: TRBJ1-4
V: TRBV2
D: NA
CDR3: CASSREQGATNEKLFF

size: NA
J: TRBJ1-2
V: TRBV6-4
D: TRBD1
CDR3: CASSARDRVNYGYTF

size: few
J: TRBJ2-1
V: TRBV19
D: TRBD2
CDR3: CASSPLGLDNEQFF

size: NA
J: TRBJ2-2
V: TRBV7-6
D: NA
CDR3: CASSQGGRARVNTGELFF

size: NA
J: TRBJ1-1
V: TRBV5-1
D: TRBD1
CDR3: CASSLGGGETEAFF

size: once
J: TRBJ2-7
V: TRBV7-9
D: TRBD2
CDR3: CSSSLALASGPYEQYF

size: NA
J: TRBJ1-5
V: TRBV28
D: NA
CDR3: CASSEGRRNQPQHF

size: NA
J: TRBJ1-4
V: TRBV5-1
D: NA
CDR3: CASSPTATNEKLFF

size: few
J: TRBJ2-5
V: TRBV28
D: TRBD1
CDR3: CASGGQGAETQYF

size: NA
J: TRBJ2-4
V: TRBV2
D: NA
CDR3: CASSEEWQGKNIQYF

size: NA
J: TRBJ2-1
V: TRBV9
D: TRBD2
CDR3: CASSPWTSGSPFKSYNEQFF

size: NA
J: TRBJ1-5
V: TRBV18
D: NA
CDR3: CARIGGGNSNQPQHF

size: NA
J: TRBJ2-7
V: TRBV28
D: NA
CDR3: CASSSTGPGFAYEQYF

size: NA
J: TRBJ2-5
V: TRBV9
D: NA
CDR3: CASSVQGQETQYF

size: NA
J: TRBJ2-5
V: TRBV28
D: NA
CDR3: CASSLPRQVQETQYF

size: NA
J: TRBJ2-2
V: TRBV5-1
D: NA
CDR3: CASSPGTQYTGELFF

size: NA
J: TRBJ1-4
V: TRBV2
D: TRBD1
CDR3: CASEDPRTGYEKLFF

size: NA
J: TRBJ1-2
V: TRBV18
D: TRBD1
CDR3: CASSPPETGGDYGYTF

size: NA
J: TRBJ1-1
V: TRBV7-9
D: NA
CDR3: CASSLAVGANTEAFF

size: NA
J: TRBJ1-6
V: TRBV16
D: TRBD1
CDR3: CASSRGQGYSPLHF

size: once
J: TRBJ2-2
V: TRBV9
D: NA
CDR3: CASNNNPGSPNTGELFF

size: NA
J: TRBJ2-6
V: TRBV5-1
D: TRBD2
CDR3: CASYSGTISGANVLTF

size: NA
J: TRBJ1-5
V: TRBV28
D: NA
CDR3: CASRDSLNQPQHF

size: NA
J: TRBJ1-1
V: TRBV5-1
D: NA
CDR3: CASSLQGRGKNTEAFF

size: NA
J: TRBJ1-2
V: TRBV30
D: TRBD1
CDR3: CAWDRGINYGYTF

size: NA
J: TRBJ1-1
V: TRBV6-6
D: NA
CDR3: CASSLRVHPGAFF

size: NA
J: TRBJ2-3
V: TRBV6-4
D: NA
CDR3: CASSASAGTDTQYF

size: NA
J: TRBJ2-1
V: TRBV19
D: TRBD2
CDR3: CASSFGLAGPSYNEQFF

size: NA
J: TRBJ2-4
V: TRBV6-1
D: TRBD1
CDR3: CASSGGTGGNGDAKNIQYF

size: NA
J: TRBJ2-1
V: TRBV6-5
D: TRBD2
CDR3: CASRPLAGVRNEQFF

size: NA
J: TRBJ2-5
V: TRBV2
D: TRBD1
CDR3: CASSEKDRGPIGTQYF

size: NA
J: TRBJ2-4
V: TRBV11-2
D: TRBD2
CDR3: CASRHGGAKNIQYF

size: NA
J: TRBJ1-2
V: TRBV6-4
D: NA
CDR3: CASSPGGRVYGYTF

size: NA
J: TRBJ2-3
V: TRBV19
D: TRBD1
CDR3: CASRDPGGAFTDTQYF

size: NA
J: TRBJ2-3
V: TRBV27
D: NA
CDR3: CASSRGLGRDTQYF

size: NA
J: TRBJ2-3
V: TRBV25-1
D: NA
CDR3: CASRNPGNSDTQYF

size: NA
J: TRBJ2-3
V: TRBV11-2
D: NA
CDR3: CASSSSFGGRTDTQYF